This entry features one T cell receptor beta chain sequence. This entry belongs to a study of T cells expressing NK-cell markers. On the study more broadly: Researchers got TCR beta repertoires out of sorted CD3+CD56+NKG2C+, CD3+CD56+NKG2C- and CD3+CD56-NKG2C+ T cells. Eight donors were sequenced, seven testing HCMV-seropositive and one testing seronegative.

TCRdb reprocessed the 5' RACE reads and stores each CDR3 protein as one record, lacking DNA. The sample table sets out about 540,000 distinct CDR3 sequences. Germline values: CDR1 MGHDK, CDR2 SYGVNS. The CDR3 covers 12 residues. The V gene is TRBV25-1, the J gene TRBJ2-1. What was sequenced was blood T cells: a sorted CD56 or NKG2C T cell subset, CD4+ or CD8+ T cells, or bulk PBMC T cells (not recorded which). The source of this sequence is a young man in good health. CDR3 sequence reads: CASSVHEWVQFF.